This TCR beta chain emerged from a study of T cell responses to AZD1222 COVID-19 vaccine. Overall study results and limits: Spike was spanned by vaccine-associated CD4 TCRs, with dominance at 160-218 and 743-854. Clonal diversity was possibly underestimated, and white British individuals and females predominated among donors. Compared with day 0, the breadth and depth of the Spike-specific TCR repertoire rose significantly after two doses of AZD1222. A reported finding is that nearly half of spike-specific TCRs target unmutated variant regions.

As concerns this clone: As yet, its antigen is unknown.

V lost 3 bases and J lost 2, with 11 bases in between. CDR3 size: 14 residues. CDR1 and CDR2 (germline): KGHSH, LQKENI. TCRdb's table, derived via immunoSEQ multiplex PCR, lists solely in-frame clones and lacks some. The sample gives roughly 130,000 clones, around 87% of which show up once; around 1.6% is in the top ten. This chain joins TRBV18 and TRBJ2-7; unclear D gene. This clonotype was sampled from an adult in good health. The sequencing used peripheral blood, collected on day 0 of AZD1222 vaccination. The CDR3 loop reads CASSPAELPYEQYF. Written as DNA, the CDR3 is TGTGCCAGCTCACCCGCGGAATTACCCTACGAGCAGTACTTC.